Below, 6 T cell receptor beta chains from the same sample are listed, as sequenced in a study of post-analysis software for immune sequencing data. Study outcomes and limitations: Four or five TRBV segments were more frequent in patients than controls; TRBV5-6, TRBV5-1 and TRBV20-1 belonged to this group.

No antigens are known for them. Built from TCR beta cDNA, the libraries had unique molecular identifiers in them. TCRdb processed the PCR reads anew with MiXCR; each CDR3 protein has one entry. Found here are approximately 460,000 distinct CDR3 sequences, nearly 45% of them singletons; the top ten hold 9% to 13%. Source material: blood. The receptors here all came from a girl aged 10 to 17 with multiple sclerosis.

The chain couples TRBV28 to TRBJ2-7; tentative D call: TRBD2 (5 bases). The CDR3 length is 14 residues. The V and J ends lost 7 bases and 1 base respectively, with 14 bases between them. Per germline, CDR1 MDHEN and CDR2 SYDVKM. CDR3 protein: CASTRMRASYEQYF. Here the CDR3 DNA reads TGTGCCAGCACCCGAATGCGGGCGTCCTACGAGCAGTACTTC. The variable domain in full, with the rest retrieved from reference TRBV28 and TRBJ2-7, is DVKVTQSSRYLVKRTGEKVFLECVQDMDHENMFWYRQDPGLGLRLIYFSYDVKMKEKGDIPEGYSVSREKKERFSLILESASTNQTSMYLCASTRMRASYEQYFGPGTRLTVT.

A few counts support this clonotype. J is TRBJ2-4 and V is TRBV6-2 or TRBV6-3, with a tentative D call TRBD2 (5 bases). Trimming took 3 bases from V and 7 from J, leaving 16 bases between them. This CDR3 spans 15 amino acids. Per the germline V gene, CDR1 is MNHEY and CDR2 is SVGEGT. The CDR3 DNA sequence: TGTGCCAGCAGTTATAGAGCGCCCCGGGATAACATTCAGTACTTC. Its protein product is CASSYRAPRDNIQYF.

The V and J genes are TRBV4-1 and TRBJ2-5; TRBD1 matches 7 bases. There are 14 residues in the CDR3. V dropped 3 bases and J dropped 11; count of bases not matched to a gene: 12. The germline V gene has CDR1 MGHRA and CDR2 YSYEKL. In nucleotides, the CDR3 is TGCGCCAGCAGCCACGCGGACAGGTTCAATGAGCAGTACTTC. It is translated as CASSHADRFNEQYF.

This clonotype was counted between two and nine times. The chain recombines TRBV29-1 with TRBJ2-7; 13 nucleotides match TRBD2. The J call may not be correct, given that the DNA end is closer to TRBJ2-5. The CDR3 loop spans 13 amino acids. From germline, CDR1 is SQVTM and CDR2 ANQGSEA. The chain's CDR3 is CSSKGLAGETQYF. The DNA for the CDR3 is TGCAGCTCAAAGGGACTAGCGGGGGAGACCCAGTACTTC.

The chain is built from TRBV7-6 and TRBJ2-6, with a possible D match to TRBD1 (7 bases). In germline, CDR1 is SGHVS, CDR2 FNYEAQ. The CDR3 has 18 amino acids. With 5 bases removed from V and 2 bases from J, the gap between germline ends came to 19 bases. The CDR3 bases are TGTGCCAGCAGCCAGGGGGGACAATATCATACTGGGGCCAACGTCCTGACTTTC. This codes for CASSQGGQYHTGANVLTF.

The chain has TRBV20-1 and TRBJ2-5, with TRBD2 as a possible D gene (6 bases). V was clipped by 3 bases and J by 3 bases, with 11 bases between them. CDR3 length: 13 residues. Germline values: CDR1 DFQATT, CDR2 SNEGSKA (reference sequence). The DNA of the CDR3 is TGCAGTGCTAGCGGGAGTTGGAAAGAGACCCAGTACTTC. It specifies CSASGSWKETQYF.